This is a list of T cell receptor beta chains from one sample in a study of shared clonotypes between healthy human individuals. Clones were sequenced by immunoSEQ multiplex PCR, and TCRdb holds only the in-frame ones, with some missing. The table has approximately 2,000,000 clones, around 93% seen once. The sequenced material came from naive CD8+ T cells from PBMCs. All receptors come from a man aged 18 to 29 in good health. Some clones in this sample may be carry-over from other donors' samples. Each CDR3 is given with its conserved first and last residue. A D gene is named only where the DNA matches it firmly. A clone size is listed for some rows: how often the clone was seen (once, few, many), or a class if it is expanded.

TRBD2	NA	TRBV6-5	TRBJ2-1	CASSYGLAGNEQFF	TGTGCCAGCAGTTACGGACTAGCAGGCAATGAGCAGTTCTTC
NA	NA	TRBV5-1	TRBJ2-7	CASSFTGAVEQYF	TGCGCCAGCAGCTTCACCGGGGCTGTCGAGCAGTACTTC
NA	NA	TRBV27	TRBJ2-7	CASSFPGVEQYF	TGTGCCAGCAGTTTTCCGGGCGTGGAGCAGTACTTC
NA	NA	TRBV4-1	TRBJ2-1	CASSQDLLASYNEQFF	TGCGCCAGCAGCCAAGATCTACTAGCCTCCTACAATGAGCAGTTCTTC
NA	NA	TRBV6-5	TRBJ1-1	CASSYSIFLGESEAFF	TGTGCCAGCAGTTACTCGATTTTTTTGGGGGAATCCGAAGCTTTCTTT
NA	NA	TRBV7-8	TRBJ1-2	CASSEGGASGYTF	TGTGCCAGCTCGGAGGGTGGGGCATCGGGCTACACCTTC
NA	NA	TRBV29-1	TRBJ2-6	CSVVVRFSGANVLTF	TGCAGCGTTGTAGTACGATTCTCTGGGGCCAACGTCCTGACTTTC
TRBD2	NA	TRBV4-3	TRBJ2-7	CASSHYSGRAPYEQYF	TGCGCCAGCAGCCATTATAGCGGGAGGGCCCCCTACGAGCAGTACTTC
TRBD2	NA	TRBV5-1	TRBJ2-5	CASSLGLAGVGGVETQYF	TGCGCCAGCAGCTTGGGTCTAGCGGGAGTAGGGGGAGTGGAGACCCAGTACTTC
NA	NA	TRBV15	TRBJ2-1	CATSRTETSSEQFF	TGTGCCACCAGCAGAACCGAGACTAGTTCCGAGCAGTTCTTC
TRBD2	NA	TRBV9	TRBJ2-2	CASSVAGGKNTGELFF	TGTGCCAGCAGCGTAGCGGGGGGGAAAAACACCGGGGAGCTGTTTTTT
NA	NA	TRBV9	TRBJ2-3	CASSVPGATDTQYF	TGTGCCAGCAGCGTCCCAGGGGCCACAGATACGCAGTATTTT
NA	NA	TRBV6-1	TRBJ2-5	CASSEEMVGRRVQETQYF	TGTGCCAGCAGTGAAGAAATGGTAGGGAGGAGGGTTCAAGAGACCCAGTACTTC
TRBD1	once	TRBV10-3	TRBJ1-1	CAISHGTAMNTEAFF	TGTGCCATCAGCCACGGGACAGCCATGAACACTGAAGCTTTCTTT
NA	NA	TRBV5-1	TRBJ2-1	CASSLVALHQPNNEQFF	TGCGCCAGCAGCTTGGTTGCTCTCCACCAACCGAACAATGAGCAGTTCTTC
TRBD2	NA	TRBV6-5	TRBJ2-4	CASSISGRWDIQYF	TGTGCCAGCAGTATAAGCGGGAGATGGGACATTCAGTACTTC
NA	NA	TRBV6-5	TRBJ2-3	CASSYKGDTQYF	TGTGCCAGCAGTTACAAGGGAGATACGCAGTATTTT
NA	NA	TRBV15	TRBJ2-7	CATREGGRADYEQYF	TGTGCCACCAGAGAGGGAGGCAGGGCCGATTACGAGCAGTACTTC
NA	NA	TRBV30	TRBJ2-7	CAWSVLRGEQYF	TGTGCCTGGAGTGTACTCAGGGGCGAGCAGTACTTC
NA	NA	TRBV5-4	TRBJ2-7	CASSMGPLGRQSSYEQYF	TGTGCCAGCAGCATGGGCCCGCTGGGGCGCCAGAGCTCCTACGAGCAGTACTTC
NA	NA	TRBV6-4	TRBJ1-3	CANSGWGAYCSGNTIYF	TGTGCCAACTCTGGTTGGGGGGCATACTGCTCTGGAAACACCATATATTTT
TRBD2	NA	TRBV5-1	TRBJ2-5	CASSLVVAGQETQYF	TGCGCCAGCAGCTTGGTGGTAGCGGGACAAGAGACCCAGTACTTC
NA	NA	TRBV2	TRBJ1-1	CASSEFKVGAFF	TGTGCCAGCAGTGAGTTCAAGGTAGGAGCTTTCTTT
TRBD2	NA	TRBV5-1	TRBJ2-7	CASSERLAGGSYEQYF	TGCGCCAGCAGCGAGAGACTAGCGGGAGGGAGTTACGAGCAGTACTTC
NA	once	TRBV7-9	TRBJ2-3	CASFVPYSSSSTDTQYF	TGTGCCAGCTTCGTCCCGTACAGCTCCTCTAGCACAGATACGCAGTATTTT
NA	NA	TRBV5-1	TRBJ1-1	CASSLADSPEAFF	TGCGCCAGCAGCTTGGCGGACAGCCCTGAAGCTTTCTTT
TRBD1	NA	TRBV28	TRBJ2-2	CASSWTGETGELFF	TGTGCCAGCAGTTGGACAGGGGAAACCGGGGAGCTGTTTTTT
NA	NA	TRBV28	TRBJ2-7	CASSPILSSYEQYF	TGTGCCAGCAGCCCAATTCTTAGCTCCTACGAGCAGTACTTC
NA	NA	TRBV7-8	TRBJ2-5	CASSALGGAVQETQYF	TGTGCCAGCAGCGCCCTGGGGGGGGCTGTACAAGAGACCCAGTACTTC
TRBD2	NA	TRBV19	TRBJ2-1	CASSALPGLAGVGEQFF	TGTGCCAGTAGTGCATTACCGGGACTAGCGGGAGTCGGTGAGCAGTTCTTC
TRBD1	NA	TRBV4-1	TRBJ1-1	CASSQAGTENTEAFF	TGCGCCAGCAGCCAAGCGGGGACAGAGAACACTGAAGCTTTCTTT
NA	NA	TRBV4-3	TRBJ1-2	CASSQDRANYGYTF	TGCGCCAGCAGCCAAGATCGTGCTAACTATGGCTACACCTTC
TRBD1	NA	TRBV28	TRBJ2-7	CASSLRGQFREQYF	TGTGCCAGCAGTTTAAGGGGACAGTTCCGCGAGCAGTACTTC
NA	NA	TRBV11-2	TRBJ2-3	CASSFGFQGDRFSTDTQYF	TGTGCCAGCAGCTTTGGCTTTCAGGGTGACAGATTCTCCACAGATACGCAGTATTTT
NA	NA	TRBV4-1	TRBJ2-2	CASSGQGGPGELFF	TGCGCCAGCAGCGGCCAAGGGGGACCCGGGGAGCTGTTTTTT
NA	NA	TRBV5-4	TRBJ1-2	CASSLVGVRPNYGYTF	TGTGCCAGCAGCTTGGTGGGCGTGCGACCTAACTATGGCTACACCTTC
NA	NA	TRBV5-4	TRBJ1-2	CASSLALGVYGYTF	TGTGCCAGCAGCTTGGCTCTGGGGGTCTATGGCTACACCTTC
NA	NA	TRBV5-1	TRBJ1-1	CASSLKQGNTEAFF	TGCGCCAGCAGCTTGAAACAGGGGAACACTGAAGCTTTCTTT
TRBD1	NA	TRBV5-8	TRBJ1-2	CASRRRDSFYGYTF	TGTGCCAGCAGGAGGAGGGACAGCTTCTATGGCTACACCTTC
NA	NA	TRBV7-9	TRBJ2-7	CASSRKGRADEQYF	TGTGCCAGCAGCCGGAAGGGGAGAGCGGACGAGCAGTACTTC
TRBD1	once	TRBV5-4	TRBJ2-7	CASSLGDSPGSQYF	TGTGCCAGCAGCTTAGGGGACAGTCCCGGCTCGCAGTACTTC
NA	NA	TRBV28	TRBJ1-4	CASSSTHPNEKLFF	TGTGCCAGCAGCTCCACACATCCCAATGAAAAACTGTTTTTT
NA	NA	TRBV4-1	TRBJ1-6	CASSQDAPDKNNSPLHF	TGCGCCAGCAGCCAAGATGCCCCGGACAAGAATAATTCACCCCTCCACTTT
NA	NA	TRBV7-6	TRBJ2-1	CASTRGTSANEQFF	TGTGCCAGCACCAGGGGGACTAGTGCCAATGAGCAGTTCTTC
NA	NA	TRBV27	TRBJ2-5	CASSFVGARETQYF	TGTGCCAGCAGTTTCGTAGGGGCACGGGAGACCCAGTACTTC
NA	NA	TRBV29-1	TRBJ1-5	CSGPLRPNQPQHF	TGCAGCGGCCCCCTTAGGCCGAATCAGCCCCAGCATTTT
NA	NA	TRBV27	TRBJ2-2	CASQVGGTGELFF	TGTGCCAGCCAGGTGGGAGGCACCGGGGAGCTGTTTTTT
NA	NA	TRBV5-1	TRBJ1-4	CASSLGRATNEKLFF	TGCGCCAGCAGCTTGGGTAGGGCTACTAATGAAAAACTGTTTTTT
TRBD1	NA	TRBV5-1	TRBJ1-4	CASSPGQAYNEKLFF	TGCGCCAGCAGCCCGGGACAGGCGTACAATGAAAAACTGTTTTTT
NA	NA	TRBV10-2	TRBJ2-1	CASRVSVGGGNEQFF	TGCGCCAGCAGAGTAAGCGTAGGAGGGGGTAATGAGCAGTTCTTC
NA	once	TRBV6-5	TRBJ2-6	CASSYLPANVLTF	TGTGCCAGCAGTTACTTGCCGGCCAACGTCCTGACTTTC
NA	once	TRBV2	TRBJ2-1	CASSEAGRGGRGEQFF	TGTGCCAGCAGTGAAGCTGGGCGGGGCGGAAGGGGTGAGCAGTTCTTC
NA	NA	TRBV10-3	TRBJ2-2	CAIRETVATGELFF	TGTGCCATCAGGGAGACAGTGGCCACCGGGGAGCTGTTTTTT
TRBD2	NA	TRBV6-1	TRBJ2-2	CASGAAGVGTGELFF	TGTGCCAGCGGCGCGGCGGGGGTCGGCACCGGGGAGCTGTTTTTT
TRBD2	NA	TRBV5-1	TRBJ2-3	CASSLLGLAASTDTQYF	TGCGCCAGCAGCTTGTTGGGACTAGCGGCGAGCACAGATACGCAGTATTTT